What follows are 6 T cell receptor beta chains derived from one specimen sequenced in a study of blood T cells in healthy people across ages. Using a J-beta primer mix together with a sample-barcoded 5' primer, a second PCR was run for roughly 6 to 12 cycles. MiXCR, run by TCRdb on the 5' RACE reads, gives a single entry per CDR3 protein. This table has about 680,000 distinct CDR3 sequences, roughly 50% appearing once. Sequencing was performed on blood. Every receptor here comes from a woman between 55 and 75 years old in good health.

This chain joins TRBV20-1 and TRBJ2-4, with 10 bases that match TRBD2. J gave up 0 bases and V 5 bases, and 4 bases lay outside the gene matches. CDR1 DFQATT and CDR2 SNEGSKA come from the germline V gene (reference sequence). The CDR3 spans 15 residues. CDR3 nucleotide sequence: TGCAGTGCTGAAACTAGCGGGATAGCCAAAAACATTCAGTACTTC. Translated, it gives CSAETSGIAKNIQYF.

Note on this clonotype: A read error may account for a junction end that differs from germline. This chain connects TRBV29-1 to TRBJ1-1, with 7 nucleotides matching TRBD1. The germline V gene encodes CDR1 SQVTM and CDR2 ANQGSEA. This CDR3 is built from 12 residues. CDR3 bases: TGTAGCGTTGTGCCAGGGGGGACTGAAGCTTTCTTT. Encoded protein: CSVVPGGTEAFF.

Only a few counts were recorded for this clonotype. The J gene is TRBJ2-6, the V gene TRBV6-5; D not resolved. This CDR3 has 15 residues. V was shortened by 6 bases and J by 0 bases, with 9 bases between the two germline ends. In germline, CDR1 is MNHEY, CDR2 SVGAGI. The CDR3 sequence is CASRPMGSGANVLTF. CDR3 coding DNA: TGTGCCAGCAGACCAATGGGCTCTGGGGCCAACGTCCTGACTTTC.

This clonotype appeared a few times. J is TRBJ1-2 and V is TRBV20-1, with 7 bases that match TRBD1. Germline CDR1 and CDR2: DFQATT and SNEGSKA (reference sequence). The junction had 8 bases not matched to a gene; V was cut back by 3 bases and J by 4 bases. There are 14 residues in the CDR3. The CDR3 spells CSASPRQGGYGYTF. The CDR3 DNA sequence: TGCAGTGCTAGCCCCCGACAGGGAGGCTATGGCTACACCTTC.

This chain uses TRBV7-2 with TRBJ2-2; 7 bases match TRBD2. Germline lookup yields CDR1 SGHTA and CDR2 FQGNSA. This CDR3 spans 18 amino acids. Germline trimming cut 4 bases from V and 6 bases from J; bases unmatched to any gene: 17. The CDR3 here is CASSSTLAGALSSGELFF. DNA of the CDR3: TGTGCCAGCAGCTCTACCTTAGCGGGTGCTTTATCTTCCGGGGAGCTGTTTTTT.

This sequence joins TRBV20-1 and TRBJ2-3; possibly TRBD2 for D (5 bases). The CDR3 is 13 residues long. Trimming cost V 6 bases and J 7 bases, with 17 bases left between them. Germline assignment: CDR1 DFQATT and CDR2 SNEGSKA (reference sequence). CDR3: CSAPITSSNTQYF. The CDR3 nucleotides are TGCAGTGCACCCATTACTAGTTCCAATACGCAGTATTTT.